The present entry profiles one TCR beta chain with its context. Mismatch with germline at one junction end may stem from a read error. The data originate from a study of blood T cell repertoires in COVID-19. Study overall: COVID-19 samples from acute and convalescent phases originated in the United States, Italy and Spain.

Assay used: immunoSEQ multiplex PCR; TCRdb lists only in-frame clones, some missing. Among around 170,000 clones listed, approximately 80% were seen once. The CDR3 contains 17 residues. Germline V CDR1 and CDR2: SSHAT, FNYEAQ (reference sequence). The rearrangement uses TRBV7-7 and TRBJ2-1, with TRBD2 matching over 13 bases. Sequenced input: peripheral blood. The source of this sequence is a woman aged 55-69 years with acute or convalescent COVID-19. Here the CDR3 reads CASSLADGTSGVGEQFF. The CDR3 region has the DNA TGTGCTAGCAGCTTAGCGGACGGGACTAGCGGGGTAGGGGAGCAGTTCTTC.